Below are 21 T cell receptor beta chains sequenced from a single sample in a study of blood T cell repertoires in COVID-19. Sequenced by immunoSEQ multiplex PCR; TCRdb stores in-frame clones only, minus some. Among some 250,000 clones listed, around 81% were seen once. The sample comprised peripheral blood. The receptors were gathered from a woman aged 55-70 years with active or convalescent COVID-19.

The gene calls are TRBV30 and TRBJ2-3; the D gene is possibly TRBD2 (5 bases). Germline loops: CDR1 GTSNPN, CDR2 SVGIG (reference sequence). Trimming removed 2 bases from V and 4 bases from J, with 16 bases in between. This CDR3 is 15 amino acids long. This chain's CDR3 is CAWSPGSVGADTQYF. The CDR3 nucleotides read TGTGCCTGGAGTCCGGGGTCGGTCGGAGCAGATACGCAGTATTTT. Using reference TRBV30 and TRBJ2-3 for the parts outside the CDR3, the full variable domain is SQTIHQWPATLVQPVGSPLSLECTVEGTSNPNLYWYRQAAGRGLQLLFYSVGIGQISSEVPQNLSASRPQDRQFILSSKKLLLSDSGFYLCAWSPGSVGADTQYFGPGTRLTVL.

This clone was counted ten times or more. The chain has TRBV3-1 (or the pseudogene TRBV3-2) and TRBJ2-3; the D gene is possibly TRBD2 (5 bases). Trimming took off 4 bases at V and 4 bases at J, with 12 bases between the two ends. The germline V gene has CDR1 LGHDT and CDR2 YNNKEL (reference sequence). This CDR3 contains 14 residues. The CDR3 nucleotides read TGTGCCAGCAGCCCACTGGACTGGTCAGATACGCAGTATTTT. Amino acids: CASSPLDWSDTQYF.

The chain combines TRBV19 with TRBJ2-7; 7 bases match TRBD1. From germline, CDR1 is LNHDA and CDR2 SQIVND (reference sequence). After removal of 6 bases from V and 3 bases from J, the junction contained 11 bases not matched to a gene. This CDR3 spans 15 amino acids. The CDR3 reads CASRRHRQGDYEQYF. In DNA form, the CDR3 reads TGTGCCAGTAGGAGGCATAGACAGGGTGACTACGAGCAGTACTTC.

The chain carries TRBV28 and TRBJ1-2, with a possible D match to TRBD1 (5 bases). Germline V gene lookup returns CDR1 MDHEN and CDR2 SYDVKM. Trimming removed 4 bases from V and 3 bases from J, with 9 bases in between. The CDR3 extends over 13 amino acids. The chain's CDR3 is CASSSGTHYGYTF. CDR3 DNA: TGTGCCAGCAGTTCCGGGACTCACTATGGCTACACCTTC.

The V gene is TRBV6-5, the J gene TRBJ1-1; 8 bases are a match to TRBD1. This CDR3 is 14 amino acids long. V trimming: 6 bases; J trimming: 1 base; junction bases outside the gene matches: 4. CDR1 is MNHEY and CDR2 is SVGAGI in the germline V gene. CDR3 amino acids: CASRRGQENTEAFF. The CDR3 DNA is TGTGCCAGCAGGAGGGGACAGGAGAACACTGAAGCTTTCTTT.

V usage is TRBV2 and J usage is TRBJ1-1, with D possibly TRBD1 on 6 matching bases. Trimming cost V 6 bases and J 4 bases, with 18 bases left between them. Germline loops: CDR1 SNHLY, CDR2 FYNNEI. CDR3 length equals 15 residues. The CDR3 DNA follows: TGTGCCAGCAGGGGGGCCCTCCCGAGGGGCACTGAAGCTTTCTTT. Amino acids: CASRGALPRGTEAFF.

The chain joins TRBV19 to TRBJ1-5; a weak D match, TRBD1 (6 bases). The CDR3 is 15 residues long. V was shortened by 1 base and J by 4 bases, with 11 bases between the two germline ends. Germline V gene lookup returns CDR1 LNHDA and CDR2 SQIVND (reference sequence). The DNA of the CDR3 is TGTGCCAGTAGTATAGTCAGGGGCGGAAATCAGCCCCAGCATTTT. Translating gives CASSIVRGGNQPQHF.

This chain connects TRBV7-8 to TRBJ2-7; D gene uncertain. CDR3 size: 14 residues. V was shortened by 3 bases and J by 5 bases, with 14 bases between the two germline ends. In germline, CDR1 is SGHVS, CDR2 FQNEAQ. The CDR3, as DNA: TGTGCCAGCAGCTTGCCCTCCTCTCCTAACGAGCAGTACTTC. Its protein product is CASSLPSSPNEQYF.

Concerning this clone itself: At one end the junction does not follow the germline gene, possibly because of a read error. This chain links TRBV5-6 with TRBJ2-1; 8 bases agree with TRBD2. CDR3 length equals 16 residues. CDR1 is SGHDT, CDR2 YYEEEE, per germline. CDR3 sequence: CASSLALAGNYNEQFF. The DNA for the CDR3 is TGTGCCAGCAGTTTGGCCTTAGCGGGGAACTACAATGAGCAGTTCTTC. The full variable domain, its missing parts supplied by reference TRBV5-6 and TRBJ2-1, is DAGVTQSPTHLIKTRGQQVTLRCSPKSGHDTVSWYQQALGQGPQFIFQYYEEEERQRGNFPDRFSGHQFPNYSSELNVNALLLGDSALYLCASSLALAGNYNEQFFGPGTRLTVL.

The chain carries TRBV28 and TRBJ2-1; D might be TRBD1 (6 bases). This CDR3 is built from 15 residues. Germline loops: CDR1 MDHEN, CDR2 SYDVKM. V lost 5 bases and J lost 1, with 12 bases in between. The CDR3 sequence: CASSLPRGSYNEQFF. CDR3 in DNA: TGTGCCAGCAGTCTACCCAGGGGTTCCTACAATGAGCAGTTCTTC.

This clone is a singleton in its sample. The chain has TRBV19 and TRBJ1-2; D might be TRBD1 (6 bases). Germline loops: CDR1 LNHDA, CDR2 SQIVND (reference sequence). The CDR3 sequence is 13 residues long. V lost 5 bases and J lost 8, with 15 bases in between. Written as DNA, the CDR3 is TGTGCCAGTAGTGCAGGGGCCCCCGGCGGCTACACCTTC. Residues: CASSAGAPGGYTF.

This clone was recorded a few times. The V gene is TRBV19, the J gene TRBJ1-3, with D tentatively TRBD1 (6 bases). Germline assignment: CDR1 LNHDA and CDR2 SQIVND (reference sequence). This CDR3 region has 13 residues. Deletions cut 11 bases from V and 8 bases from J, with 19 bases between. CDR3 sequence: CAAGTRDGDTIYF. The CDR3 nucleotides are TGTGCCGCCGGGACACGGGACGGGGACACCATATATTTT.

This chain joins TRBV6-1 and TRBJ1-5; 8 bases align to TRBD1. Germline-derived CDR1 and CDR2 are MNHNS and SASEGT. Trimming cost V 2 bases and J 7 bases; bases outside gene matches: 13. The CDR3 loop spans 17 amino acids. The CDR3 coding sequence is TGTGCCAGCAGTGAAAGTCGTGGACAGGGTGGTTGGCAGCCCCAGCATTTT. This sequence encodes CASSESRGQGGWQPQHF.

The V gene is TRBV19, the J gene TRBJ1-1; 7 bases are a match to TRBD1. V shed 3 bases, J shed 1 base, and the junction held 5 bases outside the gene matches. This CDR3 spans 15 amino acids. CDR1 is LNHDA, CDR2 SQIVND, per germline (reference sequence). The CDR3 region is CASSITGAGNTEAFF. In nucleotides, the CDR3 is TGTGCCAGTAGTATCACAGGGGCGGGGAACACTGAAGCTTTCTTT.

The chain carries TRBV11-1 and TRBJ1-2; D is undetermined. The CDR3 is 14 residues long. V lost 3 bases to trimming and J lost 6 bases, with 14 bases between them. The germline V gene has CDR1 SGHAT and CDR2 FQDESV (reference sequence). CDR3 residues: CASSFNRGEDGYTF. CDR3 in DNA: TGTGCCAGCAGCTTTAACCGGGGAGAGGATGGCTACACCTTC.

The chain joins TRBV6-4 to TRBJ1-1, with 8 bases that match TRBD1. There are 16 residues in the CDR3. The J segment lost 3 bases and the V segment lost 7 bases, leaving 13 bases of the junction unmatched. Germline lookup yields CDR1 MRHNA and CDR2 SNTAGT. The CDR3 nucleotides are TGTGCCAGCAAGCGGGAACAGGGGGAGGGGGACACTGAAGCTTTCTTT. It yields the protein CASKREQGEGDTEAFF.

The chain is built from TRBV6-1 and TRBJ1-3; a possible D gene is TRBD1 (5 bases). Trimming pared 3 bases from V and 0 bases from J, leaving 15 bases between. Germline V gene data show CDR1 as MNHNS and CDR2 as SASEGT. The CDR3 covers 17 residues. DNA of the CDR3: TGTGCCAGCAGTGAGTTTGTAGGGGCGAGCTCTGGAAACACCATATATTTT. It is translated as CASSEFVGASSGNTIYF.

The V gene is TRBV30, the J gene TRBJ1-5; TRBD1 agrees at 7 bases. V shed 4 bases, J shed 4 bases, and the junction held 7 bases outside the gene matches. The CDR3 spans 14 residues. The V gene's germline CDR1 is GTSNPN and CDR2 SVGIG (reference sequence). The CDR3 region is CAWKRDSKNQPQHF. The DNA for the CDR3 is TGTGCCTGGAAAAGGGACAGTAAAAATCAGCCCCAGCATTTT.

The chain uses TRBV6-2 or TRBV6-3 and TRBJ1-1; D is unclear. The germline V gene has CDR1 MNHEY and CDR2 SVGEGT. CDR3 size: 12 residues. The V gene lost 6 bases and the J gene lost 2 bases, with 7 bases spanning the gap. The CDR3 region has the DNA TGTGCCAGCAGCCGTATAAACACTGAAGCTTTCTTT. This sequence encodes CASSRINTEAFF.

The V call is TRBV7-9, the J call TRBJ1-2; maybe TRBD1 (5 bases). Trimming shortened V by 5 bases and J by 14 bases, and 15 bases separated the two germline ends. The CDR3 sequence is 11 residues long. CDR1 and CDR2 from the germline V gene are SEHNR and FQNEAQ (reference sequence). CDR3 coding DNA: TGTGCCAGCAGCGAAGACAGAGTCACAACCTTC. This translates into CASSEDRVTTF.

The CDR3 DNA follows: TGTGCCATCAGTGAACTCCCCGGGACTGGCTATGGCTACACCTTC. The encoded protein is CAISELPGTGYGYTF. The chain has TRBV10-3 and TRBJ1-2, with D possibly being TRBD1 (5 bases). This CDR3 is built from 15 residues. Deletions cut 3 bases from V and 4 bases from J, with 15 bases between. CDR1 and CDR2 (germline): ENHRY, SYGVKD.